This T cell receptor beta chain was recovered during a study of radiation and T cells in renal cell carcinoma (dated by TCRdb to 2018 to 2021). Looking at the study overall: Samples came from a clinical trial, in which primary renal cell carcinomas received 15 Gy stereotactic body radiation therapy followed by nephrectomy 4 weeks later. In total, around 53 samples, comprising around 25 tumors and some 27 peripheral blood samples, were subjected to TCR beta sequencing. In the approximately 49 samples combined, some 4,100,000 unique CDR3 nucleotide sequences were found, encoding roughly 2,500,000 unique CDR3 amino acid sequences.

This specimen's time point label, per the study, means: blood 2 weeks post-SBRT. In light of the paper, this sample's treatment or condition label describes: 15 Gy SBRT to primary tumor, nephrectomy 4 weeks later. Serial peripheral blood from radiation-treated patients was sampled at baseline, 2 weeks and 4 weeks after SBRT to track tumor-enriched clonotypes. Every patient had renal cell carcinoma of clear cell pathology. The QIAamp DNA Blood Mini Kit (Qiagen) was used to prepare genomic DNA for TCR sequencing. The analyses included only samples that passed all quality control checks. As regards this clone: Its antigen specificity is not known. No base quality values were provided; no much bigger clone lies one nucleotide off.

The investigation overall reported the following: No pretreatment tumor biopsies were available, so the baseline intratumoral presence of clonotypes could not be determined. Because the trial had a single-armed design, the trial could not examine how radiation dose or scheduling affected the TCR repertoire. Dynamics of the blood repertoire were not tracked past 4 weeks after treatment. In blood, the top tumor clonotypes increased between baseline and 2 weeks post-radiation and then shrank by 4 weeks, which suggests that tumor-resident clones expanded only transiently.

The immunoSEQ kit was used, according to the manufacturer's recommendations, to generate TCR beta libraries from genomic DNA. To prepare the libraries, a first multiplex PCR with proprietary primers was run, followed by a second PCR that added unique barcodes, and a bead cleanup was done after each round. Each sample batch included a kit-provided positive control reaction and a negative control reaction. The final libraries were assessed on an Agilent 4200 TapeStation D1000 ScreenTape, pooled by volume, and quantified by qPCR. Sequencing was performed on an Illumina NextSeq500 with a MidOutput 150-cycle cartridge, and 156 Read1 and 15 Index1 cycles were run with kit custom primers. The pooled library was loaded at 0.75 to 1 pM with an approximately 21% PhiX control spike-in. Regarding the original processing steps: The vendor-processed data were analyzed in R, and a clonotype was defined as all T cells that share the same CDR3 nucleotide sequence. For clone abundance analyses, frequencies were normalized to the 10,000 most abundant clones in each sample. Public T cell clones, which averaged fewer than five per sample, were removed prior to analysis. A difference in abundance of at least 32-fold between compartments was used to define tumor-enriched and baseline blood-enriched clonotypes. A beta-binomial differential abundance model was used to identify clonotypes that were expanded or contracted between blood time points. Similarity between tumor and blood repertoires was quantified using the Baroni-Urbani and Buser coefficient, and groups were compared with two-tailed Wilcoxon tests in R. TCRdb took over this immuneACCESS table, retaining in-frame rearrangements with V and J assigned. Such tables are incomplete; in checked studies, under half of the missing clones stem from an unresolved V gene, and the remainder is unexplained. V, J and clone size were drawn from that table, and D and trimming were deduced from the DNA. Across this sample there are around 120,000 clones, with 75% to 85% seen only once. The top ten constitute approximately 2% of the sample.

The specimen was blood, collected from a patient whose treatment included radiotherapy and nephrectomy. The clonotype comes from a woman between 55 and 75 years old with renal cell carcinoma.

The DNA sequence is given as TGCGCCAGCAGTGAGTCTGGGGCCGGAAACATTCAGTACTTC. Its coded protein is CASSESGAGNIQYF. This chain joins TRBV10-1 to TRBJ2-4; the D region possibly corresponds to TRBD1 (5 bases align). A distance of 9 bases separates the germline ends of V and J, which lose 0 bases and 6 bases respectively. CDR1 is given as WNHNN and CDR2 as SYGVQD, both from the germline V gene (reference sequence). Its CDR3 holds 14 amino acids, cysteine through phenylalanine. Only the CDR3 part of the read is kept: 42 bases, read in frame from the first base.